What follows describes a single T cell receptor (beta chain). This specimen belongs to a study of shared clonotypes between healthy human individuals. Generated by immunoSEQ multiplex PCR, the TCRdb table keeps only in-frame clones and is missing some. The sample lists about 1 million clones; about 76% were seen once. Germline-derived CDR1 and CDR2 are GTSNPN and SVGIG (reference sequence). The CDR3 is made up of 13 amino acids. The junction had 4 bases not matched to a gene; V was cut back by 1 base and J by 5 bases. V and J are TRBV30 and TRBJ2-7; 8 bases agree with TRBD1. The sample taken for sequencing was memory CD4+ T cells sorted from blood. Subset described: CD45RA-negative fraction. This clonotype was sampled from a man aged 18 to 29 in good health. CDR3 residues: CAWSGTGNNEQYF. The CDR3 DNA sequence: TGTGCCTGGAGTGGGACAGGGAATAACGAGCAGTACTTC.